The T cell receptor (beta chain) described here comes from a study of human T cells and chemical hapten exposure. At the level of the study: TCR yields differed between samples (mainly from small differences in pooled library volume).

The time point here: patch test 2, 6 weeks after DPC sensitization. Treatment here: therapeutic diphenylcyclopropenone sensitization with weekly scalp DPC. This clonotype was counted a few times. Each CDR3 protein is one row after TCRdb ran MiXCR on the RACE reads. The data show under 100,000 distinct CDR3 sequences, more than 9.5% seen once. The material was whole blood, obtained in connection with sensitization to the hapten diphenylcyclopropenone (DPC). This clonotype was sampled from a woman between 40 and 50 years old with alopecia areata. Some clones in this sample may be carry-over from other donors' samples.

The CDR3 loop reads CASSVTDTGELFF. In nucleotides, the CDR3 is TGTGCCAGCAGCGTGACCGACACCGGGGAGCTGTTTTTT. The chain carries TRBV12-3 or TRBV12-4 and TRBJ2-2; no definite D call. The ends were cut back, 6 bases at V and 3 bases at J, with 8 bases in the middle. This CDR3 comprises 13 residues.